Sequencing of this T cell receptor beta chain was carried out in a study of blood T cell repertoires in COVID-19. Trimming cost V 2 bases and J 14 bases; bases outside gene matches: 5. In germline, CDR1 is MGHDK, CDR2 SYGVNS. The CDR3 has 11 amino acids. Data came from immunoSEQ multiplex PCR; TCRdb stores just in-frame clones and leaves some out. The sample includes 80,000 to 95,000 clones, 91% of them seen just once. The receptor was derived from a human donor with active COVID-19. The donor label of this sample is uncertain. Specimen: peripheral blood. The chain is built from TRBV25-1 and TRBJ1-2, with 7 bases lining up with TRBD1. In DNA, the CDR3 is TGTGCCAGCAGTGAAAAAGGGGGCAGTACCTTC. Protein product: CASSEKGGSTF.